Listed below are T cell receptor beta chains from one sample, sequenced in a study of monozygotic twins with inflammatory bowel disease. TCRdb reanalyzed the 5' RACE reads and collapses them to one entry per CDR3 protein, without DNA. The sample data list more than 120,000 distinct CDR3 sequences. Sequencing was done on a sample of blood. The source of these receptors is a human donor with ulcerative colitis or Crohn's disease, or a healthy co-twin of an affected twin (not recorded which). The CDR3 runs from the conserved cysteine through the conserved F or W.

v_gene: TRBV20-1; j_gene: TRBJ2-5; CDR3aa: CSASGRETQYF
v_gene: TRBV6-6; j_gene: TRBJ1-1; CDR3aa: CASSLLGPEEAFF
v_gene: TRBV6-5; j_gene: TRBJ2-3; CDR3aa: CASSYSWASTDTQYF
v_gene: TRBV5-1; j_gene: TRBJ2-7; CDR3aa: CASSSGQTNYEQYF
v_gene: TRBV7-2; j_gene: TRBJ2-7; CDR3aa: CASSLADFSSYEQYF
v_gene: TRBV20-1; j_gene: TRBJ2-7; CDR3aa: CSAAGTPTEQYF
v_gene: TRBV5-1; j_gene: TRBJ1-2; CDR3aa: CASSFGTAYGYTF
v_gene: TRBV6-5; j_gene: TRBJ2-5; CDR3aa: CASSYSPYGVGETQYF
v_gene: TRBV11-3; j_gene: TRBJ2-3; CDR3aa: CASSLVVTSGGGNTDTQYF
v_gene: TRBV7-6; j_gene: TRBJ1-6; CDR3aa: CASSPRDIYNSPLHF
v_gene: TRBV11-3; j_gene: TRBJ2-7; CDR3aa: CASSLARAQEQYF
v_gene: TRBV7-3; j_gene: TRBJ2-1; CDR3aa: CASSLEPNNEQFF
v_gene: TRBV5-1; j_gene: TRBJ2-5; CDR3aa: CASSRLFGETQYF
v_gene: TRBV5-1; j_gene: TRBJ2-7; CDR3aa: CASRSGTSLGEQYF
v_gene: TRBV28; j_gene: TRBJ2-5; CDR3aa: CASSSTGTGGRETQYF
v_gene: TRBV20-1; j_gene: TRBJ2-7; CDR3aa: CSANPRRGDSYEQYF
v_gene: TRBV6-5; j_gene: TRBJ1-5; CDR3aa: CASSYRSGTPQHF
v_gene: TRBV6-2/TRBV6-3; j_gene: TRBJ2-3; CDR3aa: CASSYEPPLEVGSTDTQYF
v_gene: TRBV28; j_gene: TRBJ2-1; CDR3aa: CASSQAPWRGEHNEQFF
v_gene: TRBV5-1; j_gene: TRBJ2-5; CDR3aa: CASSLVVDSQETQYF
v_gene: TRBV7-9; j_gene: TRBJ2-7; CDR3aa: CASSERGASVDYEQYF
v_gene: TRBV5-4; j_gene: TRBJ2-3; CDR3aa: CASSLPGRAGTTDTQYF
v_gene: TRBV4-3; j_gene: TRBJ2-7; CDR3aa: CASSQDRTDYEQYF
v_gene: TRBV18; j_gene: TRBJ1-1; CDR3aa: CASRQINTEAFF
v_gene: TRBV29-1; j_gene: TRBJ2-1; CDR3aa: CSARAGGLPNEQFF
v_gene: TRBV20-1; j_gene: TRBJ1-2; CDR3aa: CSARDLDYGYTF
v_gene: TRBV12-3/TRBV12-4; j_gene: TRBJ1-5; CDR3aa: CASRQQGNQPQHF
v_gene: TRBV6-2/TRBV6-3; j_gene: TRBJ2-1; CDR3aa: CASSYAGGRSDEQFF
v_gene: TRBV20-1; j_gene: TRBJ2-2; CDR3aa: CSARDREGFNTGELFF
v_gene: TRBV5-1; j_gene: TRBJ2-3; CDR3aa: CASSTGQGWTDTQYF
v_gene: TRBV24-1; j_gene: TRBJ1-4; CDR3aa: CATSGAGTNEKLFF
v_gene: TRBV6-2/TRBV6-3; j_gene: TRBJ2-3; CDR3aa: CASSLNSGGAKDTQYF
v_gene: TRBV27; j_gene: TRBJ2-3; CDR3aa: CASSWETRGDSTDTQYF
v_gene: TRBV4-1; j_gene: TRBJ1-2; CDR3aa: CASSQTPNLNYGYTF
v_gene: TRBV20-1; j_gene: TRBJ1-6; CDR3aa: CSARNTGVASPLHF
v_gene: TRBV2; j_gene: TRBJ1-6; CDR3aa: CASSEVGGGNSPLHF
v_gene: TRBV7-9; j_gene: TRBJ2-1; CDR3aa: CASSKSYNEQFF
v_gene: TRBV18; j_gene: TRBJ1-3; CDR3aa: CASSPGTVFSGNTIYF
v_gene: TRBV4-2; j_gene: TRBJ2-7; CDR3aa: CASSQRVRQGMRSYEQYF
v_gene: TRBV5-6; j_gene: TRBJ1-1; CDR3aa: CASSRGGRRGGTEAFF
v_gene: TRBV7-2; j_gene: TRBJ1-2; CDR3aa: CASSEGTAANYGYTF
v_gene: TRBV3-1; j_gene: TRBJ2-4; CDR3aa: CASSENREAKNIQYF
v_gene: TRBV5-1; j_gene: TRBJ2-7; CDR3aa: CASSLIRLGAYEQYF
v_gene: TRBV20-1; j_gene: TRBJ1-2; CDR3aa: CSARQENYGYTF
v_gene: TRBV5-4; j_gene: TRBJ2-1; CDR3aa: CASSTGQGIYNEQFF
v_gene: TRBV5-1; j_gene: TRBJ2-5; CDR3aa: CASALVGYQETQYF
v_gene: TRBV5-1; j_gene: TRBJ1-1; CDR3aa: CASSLDPGTEAFF
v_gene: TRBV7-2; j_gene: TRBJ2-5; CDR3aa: CASSPRQGSVKETQYF